The 24 T cell receptor beta chains below come from one sample, sequenced in a study of blood T cell repertoires in COVID-19. Sequencing used immunoSEQ multiplex PCR; TCRdb keeps in-frame clones, though not all of them. Of about 19,000 clones in the sample, about 86% were seen once. The source material was peripheral blood. The receptor source for this set is a man in his 70s with acute or convalescent COVID-19.

Judged by abundance, this clone is medium-sized (0.01 to 0.1%). The chain has TRBV27 and TRBJ1-4; a weak D match, TRBD1 (6 bases). V shed 5 bases and J shed 8 bases, with 18 bases lying between them. This CDR3 has 15 amino acids. Germline V gene lookup returns CDR1 MNHEY and CDR2 SMNVEV (reference sequence). As DNA, the CDR3 is TGTGCCAGCAGTCCACGGGACAATTGGGACGAAAAACTGTTTTTT. This encodes CASSPRDNWDEKLFF.

This clone was seen a single time. The rearrangement links TRBV11-2 to TRBJ2-2; 8 bases match TRBD2. This CDR3 is built from 16 residues. The germline CDR1 and CDR2 sequences are SGHAT and FQNNGV. The V gene end was trimmed by 3 bases and the J gene end by 1 base; junction bases not matched to a gene: 4. CDR3 coding DNA: TGTGCCAGCAGCTTGGGCCTAGCGGGGAACACCGGGGAGCTGTTTTTT. It yields the protein CASSLGLAGNTGELFF.

The chain links TRBV21-1 to TRBJ2-3; the D call of TRBD2 is as the table states it, not checked on the DNA. TRBV21-1 is shown as a pseudogene. The CDR3 has 18 amino acids. CDR3 residues: CASILPLGSSGMTDTQYF. The DNA of the CDR3 is TGTGCCAGCATCCTACCCTTGGGGTCTAGCGGCATGACAGATACGCAGTATTTT.

This clone has only one observation. This rearrangement joins TRBV5-1 to TRBJ1-2; 9 bases agree with TRBD1. The J segment lost 4 bases and the V segment lost 0 bases, leaving 4 bases of the junction unmatched. The germline CDR1 and CDR2 sequences are SGHRS and YFSETQ. The CDR3 is made up of 15 amino acids. The DNA for the CDR3 is TGCGCCAGCAGCTTGGATACAGGGGGCTCCTATGGCTACACCTTC. It is translated as CASSLDTGGSYGYTF.

The chain joins TRBV6-2 or TRBV6-3 to TRBJ2-7, with a possible D match to TRBD2 (6 bases). In germline, CDR1 is MNHEY, CDR2 SVGEGT. The CDR3 has 16 residues. Trimming left V 2 bases short and J 0 bases short, with 14 bases between. The CDR3 loop reads CASSYDPSEFSYEQYF. DNA for the CDR3: TGTGCCAGCAGTTACGATCCTAGCGAATTCTCCTACGAGCAGTACTTC.

This chain joins TRBV24-1 and TRBJ2-1, with D maybe TRBD2 (5 bases). Germline V gene sequence: CDR1 KGHDR, CDR2 SFDVKD. V lost 1 base, J lost 5 bases, and 17 bases lay in between. The length of the CDR3 is 17 residues. DNA of the CDR3: TGTGCCACCAGTGATTTTCAAAGGCGGACTGGGGACAATGAGCAGTTCTTC. This codes for CATSDFQRRTGDNEQFF.

The chain links TRBV5-1 to TRBJ1-5; D gene ambiguous. Trimming pared 4 bases from V and 0 bases from J, leaving 11 bases between. The length of the CDR3 is 15 residues. Looked up from germline, CDR1 is SGHRS and CDR2 is YFSETQ. The CDR3 here is CASSLGDYSNQPQHF. The CDR3 nucleotides read TGCGCCAGCAGCCTGGGTGACTATAGCAATCAGCCCCAGCATTTT. Using reference TRBV5-1 and TRBJ1-5 for the parts outside the CDR3, the full variable domain is KAGVTQTPRYLIKTRGQQVTLSCSPISGHRSVSWYQQTPGQGLQFLFEYFSETQRNKGNFPGRFSGRQFSNSRSEMNVSTLELGDSALYLCASSLGDYSNQPQHFGDGTRLSIL.

This chain uses TRBV5-1 with TRBJ2-3; D is unresolved. Per the germline V gene, CDR1 is SGHRS and CDR2 is YFSETQ. Trimming removed 1 base at V and 0 bases at J, with 9 bases between. The CDR3 extends over 15 amino acids. The CDR3 bases are TGCGCCAGCAGCTTGCCGGGTGCTAGCACAGATACGCAGTATTTT. The encoded protein is CASSLPGASTDTQYF.

V usage is TRBV2 and J usage is TRBJ1-1, with D hard to call. This CDR3 contains 14 residues. The germline V gene has CDR1 SNHLY and CDR2 FYNNEI. V was pared by 5 bases and J by 1 base, with 11 bases between. The CDR3 DNA reads as TGTGCCAGCAGTCTCGGAGCGCCGAACACTGAAGCTTTCTTT. It codes for CASSLGAPNTEAFF.

This chain links TRBV4-1 with TRBJ1-1; D remains unclear. The CDR3 runs to 16 residues. V lost 0 bases, J lost 4 bases, and 15 bases lay in between. Germline CDR1 and CDR2: MGHRA and YSYEKL. The CDR3 DNA reads as TGCGCCAGCAGCCAAGATCGGCTAGCCGGGCGCACTGAAGCTTTCTTT. Encoded protein: CASSQDRLAGRTEAFF.

J is TRBJ1-1 and V is TRBV3-1 (or the pseudogene TRBV3-2); 7 nucleotides agree with TRBD1. This CDR3 comprises 13 residues. Trimming took 0 bases from V and 12 from J; bases not matched to a gene: 7. Germline values: CDR1 LGHDT, CDR2 YNNKEL (reference sequence). The CDR3 protein is CASSQEKGAGTFF. In DNA form, the CDR3 reads TGTGCCAGCAGCCAAGAGAAGGGGGCCGGAACTTTCTTT.

The chain has TRBV28 and TRBJ2-7, with D maybe TRBD2 (7 bases). This CDR3 is 19 amino acids long. Germline CDR1 and CDR2: MDHEN and SYDVKM. Trimming took off 7 bases at V and 2 bases at J, with 30 bases between the two ends. CDR3 amino acids: CASNLGRGDTRYPTYEQYF. The CDR3 DNA reads as TGTGCCAGCAACTTGGGACGGGGGGACACCCGTTACCCTACCTACGAGCAGTACTTC.

The gene calls are TRBV6-2 or TRBV6-3 and TRBJ1-6; no clear D. The CDR3 has 18 residues. V lost 2 bases and J lost 4, with 18 bases in between. Per germline, CDR1 MNHEY and CDR2 SVGEGT. In DNA, the CDR3 is TGTGCCAGCAGTTACGAAGGCAGGCGCCGTGATTATAATTCACCCCTCCACTTT. This gives the protein CASSYEGRRRDYNSPLHF.

V and J are TRBV2 and TRBJ1-5; D call uncertain. Germline CDR1 SNHLY, CDR2 FYNNEI. This CDR3 comprises 14 residues. Trimming stripped 1 base from V and 4 bases from J, with 8 bases between. CDR3 nucleotides: TGTGCCAGCAGTGAAGGTCGAGGGAATCAGCCCCAGCATTTT. It translates to CASSEGRGNQPQHF.

The chain combines TRBV27 with TRBJ2-7; possibly TRBD2 for D (5 bases). The germline CDR1 and CDR2 sequences are MNHEY and SMNVEV (reference sequence). CDR3 length equals 15 residues. V shed 1 base and J shed 1 base, with 11 bases lying between them. The CDR3 bases are TGTGCCAGCAGTTTATTCGGGGAGTTGTCCTACGAGCAGTACTTC. Protein: CASSLFGELSYEQYF.

This chain uses TRBV19 with TRBJ2-2; TRBD2 matches 12 bases. CDR3 size: 19 residues. V gave up 4 bases and J gave up 3 bases; unmatched junction bases: 12. Germline CDR1 is LNHDA and CDR2 is SQIVND (reference sequence). The CDR3 reads CASSTWTSGTTRDTGELFF. The CDR3 DNA follows: TGTGCCAGTAGTACCTGGACTAGCGGGACCACGAGGGACACCGGGGAGCTGTTTTTT.

V usage is TRBV6-2 or TRBV6-3 and J usage is TRBJ1-5; D is possibly TRBD1 (5 bases). Between the trimmed V and J ends, which lost 5 bases and 0 bases, there was a span of 14 bases. The V gene's germline CDR1 is MNHEY and CDR2 SVGEGT. The CDR3 is 16 residues long. The CDR3 reads CASSRSLDSSNQPQHF. The DNA for the CDR3 is TGTGCCAGCAGTCGGAGCCTAGACAGTAGCAATCAGCCCCAGCATTTT.

V usage is TRBV2 and J usage is TRBJ2-3, with 9 positions matching TRBD1. The CDR3 has 15 amino acids. Losses at the gene ends were 11 bases for V and 1 base for J; bases not matched to a gene: 10. Germline V gives CDR1 SNHLY, CDR2 FYNNEI. DNA of the CDR3: TGTGCCGGTACAGGGGGCTCAGACCGCACAGATACGCAGTATTTT. Translation gives CAGTGGSDRTDTQYF.

J is TRBJ2-1 and V is TRBV3-1 (or the pseudogene TRBV3-2); 12 bases align to TRBD1. CDR3 size: 19 residues. J was trimmed by 4 bases and V by 4 bases; bases with no gene match: 14. The germline V gene encodes CDR1 LGHDT and CDR2 YNNKEL (reference sequence). The CDR3 DNA reads TGTGCCAGCAGCCTAGGGACAGGGGGCGGAGGTGGGGAATACAATGAGCAGTTCTTC. Its translation: CASSLGTGGGGGEYNEQFF.

The rearrangement links TRBV15 to TRBJ2-7, with 7 bases fitting TRBD1. Germline CDR1 and CDR2: LNHNV and YYDKDF (reference sequence). Trimming cost V 4 bases and J 1 base; bases outside gene matches: 7. This CDR3 region has 15 residues. The CDR3 sequence is CATSTGDSRSYEQYF. As DNA, the CDR3 is TGTGCCACCAGCACCGGGGACAGTAGATCCTACGAGCAGTACTTC. The variable domain in full, completed from reference TRBV15 and TRBJ2-7, reads DAMVIQNPRYQVTQFGKPVTLSCSQTLNHNVMYWYQQKSSQAPKLLFHYYDKDFNNEADTPDNFQSRRPNTSFCFLDIRSPGLGDTAMYLCATSTGDSRSYEQYFGPGTRLTVT.

The chain carries TRBV19 and TRBJ2-7, with D tentatively TRBD2 (6 bases). Germline V lookup: CDR1 LNHDA, CDR2 SQIVND (reference sequence). This CDR3 spans 13 amino acids. The ends were cut back, 10 bases at V and 5 bases at J, with 18 bases in the middle. The CDR3 DNA reads TGTGCCACCCGGGACGGGGGTATGAACGAGCAGTACTTC. Protein: CATRDGGMNEQYF. The variable domain in full, completed from reference TRBV19 and TRBJ2-7, reads DGGITQSPKYLFRKEGQNVTLSCEQNLNHDAMYWYRQDPGQGLRLIYYSQIVNDFQKGDIAEGYSVSREKKESFPLTVTSAQKNPTAFYLCATRDGGMNEQYFGPGTRLTVT.

The rearrangement joins TRBV7-9 to TRBJ2-2; TRBD2 aligns across 11 bases. This CDR3 has 18 residues. After removal of 2 bases from V and 2 bases from J, the junction contained 7 bases not matched to a gene. In germline, CDR1 is SEHNR, CDR2 FQNEAQ (reference sequence). CDR3 residues: CASSLTGLAESNTGELFF. The CDR3 nucleotides read TGTGCCAGCAGCTTAACGGGACTAGCGGAAAGTAACACCGGGGAGCTGTTTTTT. Together with reference TRBV7-9 and TRBJ2-2, the CDR3 gives the full variable domain: DTGVSQNPRHKITKRGQNVTFRCDPISEHNRLYWYRQTLGQGPEFLTYFQNEAQLEKSRLLSDRFSAERPKGSFSTLEIQRTEQGDSAMYLCASSLTGLAESNTGELFFGEGSRLTVL.

The chain carries TRBV7-6 and TRBJ1-3; TRBD1 might be the D (6 bases). This CDR3 is built from 15 residues. V was pared by 4 bases and J by 0 bases, with 10 bases between. Germline CDR1 SGHVS, CDR2 FNYEAQ. CDR3 residues: CASSWDTNSGNTIYF. The DNA for the CDR3 is TGTGCCAGCAGCTGGGACACTAACTCTGGAAACACCATATATTTT.

This chain joins TRBV5-6 and TRBJ1-1; D is possibly TRBD1 (5 bases). Germline CDR1 is SGHDT and CDR2 is YYEEEE. The CDR3 is made up of 16 amino acids. The V end lost 5 bases, the J end lost 3 bases, and 20 bases lay between the germline ends. The CDR3 bases are TGTGCCAGCAGTAGAACTCTGACAGTTGAGGACACTGAAGCTTTCTTT. This encodes CASSRTLTVEDTEAFF. The full variable domain, with the rest looked up from reference TRBV5-6 and TRBJ1-1, is DAGVTQSPTHLIKTRGQQVTLRCSPKSGHDTVSWYQQALGQGPQFIFQYYEEEERQRGNFPDRFSGHQFPNYSSELNVNALLLGDSALYLCASSRTLTVEDTEAFFGQGTRLTVV.